Following are 6 T cell receptor beta chains from one sample sequenced in a study of resident and recirculating memory T cells in vitiligo. Sequencing was performed with immunoSEQ multiplex PCR; in TCRdb, only in-frame clones are kept and a portion is missing. The sample lists about 76,000 clones, under 95% occurring once. Sequenced: blood. These receptors originate from a male donor with vitiligo.

The rearrangement links TRBV28 to TRBJ1-2; 9 bases are a match to TRBD1. V trimming: 7 bases; J trimming: 4 bases; junction bases outside the gene matches: 10. The CDR3 totals 15 residues. CDR1 is MDHEN and CDR2 is SYDVKM in the germline V gene. The CDR3 is CASNPRQGGVYGYTF. In nucleotides, the CDR3 is TGTGCCAGCAATCCTAGACAGGGGGGGGTCTATGGCTACACCTTC.

The chain has TRBV9 and TRBJ2-3; 9 bases align to TRBD2. The CDR3 runs 14 residues. The V and J ends lost 2 bases and 4 bases, in that order; junction bases with no gene match: 2. Per germline, CDR1 SGDLS and CDR2 YYNGEE. Here the CDR3 reads CASSVLAGSDTQYF. Here the CDR3 DNA reads TGTGCCAGCAGCGTCCTAGCGGGATCAGATACGCAGTATTTT.

The chain is built from TRBV6-6 and TRBJ1-2, with D tentatively TRBD1 (5 bases). V lost 8 bases to trimming and J lost 8 bases, with 18 bases between them. Germline values: CDR1 MNHNY, CDR2 SVGAGI (reference sequence). CDR3 length: 13 amino acids. The CDR3 reads CASFDRPGVGYTF. In nucleotides, the CDR3 is TGTGCCAGCTTCGACCGGCCGGGGGTGGGCTACACCTTC.

J is TRBJ2-2 and V is TRBV28; weak D call: TRBD2 (6 bases). Germline values: CDR1 MDHEN, CDR2 SYDVKM. The CDR3 contains 16 residues. The ends were cut back, 3 bases at V and 1 base at J, with 12 bases in the middle. The CDR3 sequence is CASSLGGGGNTGELFF. As DNA, the CDR3 is TGTGCCAGCAGTTTGGGGGGTGGGGGGAACACCGGGGAGCTGTTTTTT.

This chain connects TRBV4-2 to TRBJ1-2; 10 bases line up with TRBD1. This CDR3 is 16 amino acids long. Germline trimming cut 1 base from V and 2 bases from J; bases unmatched to any gene: 4. The V gene's germline CDR1 is LGHNA and CDR2 YNFKEQ. CDR3 amino acids: CASSQGQGASNYGYTF. The CDR3 nucleotides are TGTGCCAGCAGCCAAGGACAGGGGGCGTCGAACTATGGCTACACCTTC.

The chain carries TRBV10-3 and TRBJ2-7; 8 positions match TRBD2. Germline V lookup: CDR1 ENHRY, CDR2 SYGVKD. The CDR3 consists of 13 residues. V was pared by 6 bases and J by 3 bases, with 4 bases of the junction left unmatched. The chain's CDR3 is CAIRGLDNYEQYF. The CDR3 DNA reads as TGTGCCATCAGGGGACTAGACAACTACGAGCAGTACTTC.